This T cell receptor (beta chain) was recovered during a study of blood T cells in healthy people across ages. To note about this clonotype: Antigen: not known. One end of the junction does not line up with germline, which may come from a read error.

Russia was home to the donors, healthy Caucasian individuals aged about 6 to 100. General study points: Naive T cell percentage and TCR beta diversity correlated strongly.

It was with a sample-barcoded 5' primer and a J-beta primer mix that a second PCR of about 7 to 12 cycles was run. The template-switch adaptor was a 5' adaptor with 12 random nucleotides. It tagged each cDNA molecule. TCRdb analysed the 5' RACE reads with MiXCR anew, one entry per CDR3 protein. There are around 800,000 distinct CDR3 sequences in the sample; roughly 53% occur only once, and roughly two fifths lies in the top ten. Sequencing was carried out using blood. The sequence came from a man older than 75 in good health.

CDR3 region: CAGSFIWGAGAGDTQYF. In nucleotides, the CDR3 is TGCGCCGGCAGCTTCATATGGGGAGCGGGAGCGGGAGATACGCAGTATTTT. This sequence joins TRBV5-1 and TRBJ2-3; 8 bases map to TRBD2. CDR3 size: 17 residues. From germline, CDR1 is SGHRS and CDR2 YFSETQ.